This TCR beta chain came from a study of blood T cell repertoires in COVID-19. V lost 1 base to trimming and J lost 1 base; unmatched junction nucleotides: 12. Germline V gives CDR1 LNHNV, CDR2 YYDKDF (reference sequence). The CDR3 runs 18 residues. Study processing details: Nucleated cell number was recorded as an estimate derived from reference gene primer amplification. The data were produced by immunoSEQ multiplex PCR, yet TCRdb's version contains in-frame clones alone and is incomplete. The DNA gave D and trimming, while V, J and clone size come from that table. The sample has approximately 210,000 clones; about four fifths are singletons.

The V gene is TRBV15, the J gene TRBJ2-7, with 8 bases matching TRBD1. Sequencing was done on a sample of peripheral blood. The sequence came from an elderly woman with acute or convalescent COVID-19. The CDR3 here is CATSRALPGTGLSYEQYF. As DNA, the CDR3 is TGTGCCACCAGCAGAGCGCTTCCCGGGACAGGACTTTCCTACGAGCAGTACTTC. Full variable domain (missing parts from reference TRBV15 and TRBJ2-7): DAMVIQNPRYQVTQFGKPVTLSCSQTLNHNVMYWYQQKSSQAPKLLFHYYDKDFNNEADTPDNFQSRRPNTSFCFLDIRSPGLGDTAMYLCATSRALPGTGLSYEQYFGPGTRLTVT.